These 9 T cell receptor beta chains were all obtained from the same sample, sequenced in a study of T cell repertoires in cytomegalovirus infection. Via MiXCR, TCRdb re-called the reads, giving one row per CDR3 protein. Here the sample spans 310,000 or so distinct CDR3 sequences, around 25% being singletons. These receptors have no identified antigens. Specimen: cultured PBMCs, collected from culture after CMV antigen stimulation. The source of these receptors is a human donor in good health (CMV status not recorded). Some clones in this sample may be carry-over from other donors' samples.

This clonotype turned up a few times. The chain recombines TRBV12-3 or TRBV12-4 with TRBJ2-3, with D unclear. Trimming cost V 5 bases and J 6 bases, with 9 bases left between them. This CDR3 region has 12 residues. CDR3 in amino acids: CASSDVQDTQYF. CDR3 in DNA: TGTGCCAGCAGTGACGTTCAGGATACGCAGTATTTT.

This chain joins TRBV19 and TRBJ1-1, with a weak D call TRBD1 (5 bases). Germline V gives CDR1 LNHDA, CDR2 SQIVND (reference sequence). V lost 2 bases and J lost 7, with 11 bases in between. This CDR3 spans 13 amino acids. Here the CDR3 reads CASSITGESEAFF. The CDR3 DNA follows: TGTGCCAGTAGTATAACGGGGGAAAGTGAAGCTTTCTTT.

The table lists this clonotype with many counts. The CDR3 nucleotides are TGTGCCAGCAGCACCCCCCGGCAGGCGGGCTATGGCTACACCTTC. This codes for CASSTPRQAGYGYTF. J is TRBJ1-2 and V is TRBV7-2, with D unresolved. The V gene's germline CDR1 is SGHTA and CDR2 FQGNSA. The V gene lost 5 bases and the J gene lost 4 bases, with 17 bases spanning the gap. CDR3 size: 15 residues. The full variable domain, its missing parts supplied by reference TRBV7-2 and TRBJ1-2, is GAGVSQSPSNKVTEKGKDVELRCDPISGHTALYWYRQSLGQGLEFLIYFQGNSAPDKSGLPSDRFSAERTGGSVSTLTIQRTQQEDSAVYLCASSTPRQAGYGYTFGSGTRLTVV.

This clonotype turned up a few times. V is TRBV24-1 and J is TRBJ2-5; no firm D call. The CDR3 loop spans 13 amino acids. Germline CDR1 and CDR2: KGHDR and SFDVKD. Trimming removed 10 bases from V and 2 bases from J, with 13 bases in between. The CDR3 DNA sequence: TGTGCCACACAGCCAAGGGATCAAGAGACCCAGTACTTC. Its translation is CATQPRDQETQYF.

This clonotype is categorized as medium-sized (0.01 to 0.1%). This sequence joins TRBV6-2 or TRBV6-3 and TRBJ2-1, with 9 bases that match TRBD2. CDR3 size: 16 residues. After removal of 6 bases from V and 9 bases from J, the junction contained 15 bases not matched to a gene. The germline V gene encodes CDR1 MNHEY and CDR2 SVGEGT. CDR3 in amino acids: CASSGLAKGIAGEQFF. The CDR3 DNA reads as TGTGCCAGCAGCGGACTAGCGAAGGGTATTGCGGGTGAGCAGTTCTTC.

The chain is built from TRBV15 and TRBJ2-1; TRBD1 aligns across 7 bases. This CDR3 contains 16 residues. Germline V gene lookup returns CDR1 LNHNV and CDR2 YYDKDF (reference sequence). V lost 0 bases and J lost 7; bases outside the gene matches: 9. The CDR3: CATSRDRGLRYNEQFF. CDR3 bases: TGTGCCACCAGCAGAGATAGGGGGCTTCGTTATAATGAGCAGTTCTTC.

The J gene is TRBJ2-5, the V gene TRBV20-1, with TRBD2 matching 10 bases. Germline trimming cut 0 bases from V and 2 bases from J; bases unmatched to any gene: 9. Germline V gene lookup returns CDR1 DFQATT and CDR2 SNEGSKA (reference sequence). The CDR3 is 17 amino acids. In nucleotides, the CDR3 is TGCAGTGCTAGAGATCACTCTAGCGGGAGCCAACAAGAGACCCAGTACTTC. Translating gives CSARDHSSGSQQETQYF.

This clonotype was detected a few times. CDR3 in DNA: TGTGCCAGCAGCCTGAAATACAATGAGCAGTTCTTC. It translates to CASSLKYNEQFF. The chain combines TRBV6-2 or TRBV6-3 with TRBJ2-1, with no clear D. The germline V and J ends were trimmed by 6 bases and 4 bases, with 7 bases remaining between them. The CDR3 has 12 amino acids. Germline V CDR1 and CDR2: MNHEY, SVGEGT.

This rearrangement joins TRBV20-1 to TRBJ2-7; 7 bases match TRBD1. J gave up 2 bases and V 2 bases, and 9 bases lay outside the gene matches. Germline V lookup: CDR1 DFQATT, CDR2 SNEGSKA (reference sequence). This CDR3 has 15 residues. The CDR3 DNA reads TGCAGTGCTAGATCCCTGGACAGGACCACCTACGAGCAGTACTTC. Amino acid sequence: CSARSLDRTTYEQYF.